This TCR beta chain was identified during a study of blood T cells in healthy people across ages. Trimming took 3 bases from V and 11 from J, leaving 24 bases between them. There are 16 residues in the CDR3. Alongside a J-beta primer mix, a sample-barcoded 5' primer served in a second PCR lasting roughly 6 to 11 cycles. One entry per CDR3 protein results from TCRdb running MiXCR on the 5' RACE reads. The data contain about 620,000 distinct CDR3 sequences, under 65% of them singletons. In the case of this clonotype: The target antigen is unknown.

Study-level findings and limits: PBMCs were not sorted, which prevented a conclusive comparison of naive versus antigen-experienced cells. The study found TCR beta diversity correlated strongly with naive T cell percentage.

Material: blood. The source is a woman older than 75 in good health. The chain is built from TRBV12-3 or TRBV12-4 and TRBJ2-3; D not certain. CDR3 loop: CASSFWSRVRADVQYF. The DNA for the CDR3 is TGTGCCAGCAGTTTCTGGTCTAGAGTGAGAGCAGATGTGCAGTATTTT.